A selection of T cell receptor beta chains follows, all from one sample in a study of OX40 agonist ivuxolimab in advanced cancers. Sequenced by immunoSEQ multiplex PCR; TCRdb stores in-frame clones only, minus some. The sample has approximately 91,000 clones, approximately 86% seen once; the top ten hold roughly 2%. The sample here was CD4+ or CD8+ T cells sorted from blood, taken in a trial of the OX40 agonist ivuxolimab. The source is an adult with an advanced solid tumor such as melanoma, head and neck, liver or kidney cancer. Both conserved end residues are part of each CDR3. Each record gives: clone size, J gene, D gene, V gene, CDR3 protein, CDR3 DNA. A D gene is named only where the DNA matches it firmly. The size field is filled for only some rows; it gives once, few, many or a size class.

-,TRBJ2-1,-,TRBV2,CASSVRGASYNEQFF,TGTGCCAGCAGTGTACGGGGGGCCTCCTACAATGAGCAGTTCTTC
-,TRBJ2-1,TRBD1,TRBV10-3,CAYRDRDDNEQFF,TGTGCCTACCGGGACAGGGACGACAATGAGCAGTTCTTC
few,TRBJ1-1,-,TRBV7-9,CASSLAGQTEAFF,TGTGCCAGCAGCTTAGCCGGACAGACGGAAGCTTTCTTT
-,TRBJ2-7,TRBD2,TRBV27,CASRLLAEAYEQYF,TGTGCCAGCAGGCTTCTAGCGGAAGCCTACGAGCAGTACTTC
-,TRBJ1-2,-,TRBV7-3,CASSPMDGLRYGYTF,TGTGCCAGCAGCCCAATGGACGGGCTGCGCTATGGCTACACCTTC
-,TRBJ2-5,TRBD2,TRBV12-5,CASVGGGQETQYF,TGTGCTAGTGTTGGGGGGGGCCAAGAGACCCAGTACTTC
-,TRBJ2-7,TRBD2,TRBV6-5,CASGRGGYEQYF,TGTGCCAGCGGCCGCGGGGGATACGAGCAGTACTTC
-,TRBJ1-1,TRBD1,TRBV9,CASSHRDSEAFF,TGTGCCAGCAGCCACCGGGACAGTGAAGCTTTCTTT
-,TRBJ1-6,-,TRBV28,CASSLNREGLNSPLHF,TGTGCCAGCAGTTTAAACCGGGAAGGGCTTAATTCACCCCTCCACTTT
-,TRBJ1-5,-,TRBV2,CASSEFLGIGQPQHF,TGTGCCAGCAGTGAATTCTTGGGGATAGGGCAGCCCCAGCATTTT
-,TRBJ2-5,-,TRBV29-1,CSVEGFIETQYF,TGCAGCGTTGAAGGGTTCATAGAGACCCAGTACTTC
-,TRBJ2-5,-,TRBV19,CASSAKGERRPQETQYF,TGTGCCAGTAGTGCCAAAGGGGAACGTCGGCCCCAAGAGACCCAGTACTTC
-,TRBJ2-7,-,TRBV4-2,CASSQDLEGGYEQYF,TGTGCCAGCAGCCAAGACCTTGAGGGGGGCTACGAGCAGTACTTC
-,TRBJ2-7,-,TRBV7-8,CASSSALPAYEQYF,TGTGCCAGCAGCTCCGCTTTGCCCGCCTACGAGCAGTACTTC
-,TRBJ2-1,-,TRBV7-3,CASSLLSANEQFF,TGTGCCAGCAGCTTACTCAGCGCAAATGAGCAGTTCTTC
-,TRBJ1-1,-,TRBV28,CASRRGGRGWGAFF,TGTGCCAGCAGGAGGGGAGGGCGCGGCTGGGGAGCTTTCTTT